Shown below are 9 T cell receptor beta chains from a single sample sequenced in a study of T cell responses to AZD1222 COVID-19 vaccine (dated by TCRdb to the early 2020s). The library came from the immunoSEQ multiplex PCR assay. Here the immuneACCESS table is served through TCRdb, limited to in-frame sequences with V and J called. Missing clones are a known gap in these copies; in checked studies unresolved V genes cover under half, and the rest lacks a known reason. The table for this sample lists more than 95,000 clones; about 89% of them were counted only once. The ten largest clones represent 2.5% to 3.5% of the sample. The time point label corresponds to: about 28 days (+/-7) after the second vaccine dose. The intended sense of this specimen's treatment or condition label: meningococcal conjugate vaccine given as trial control. Sequencing used peripheral blood, obtained 28 days after the second dose of the MenACWY control vaccine. The source is an adult who received the MenACWY meningococcal vaccine as a control.

The chain employs TRBV28 and TRBJ2-1; perhaps D is TRBD1 or TRBD2 (5 bases each). CDR1 and CDR2 from the germline V gene are MDHEN and SYDVKM. The CDR3 length is 18 residues. V was clipped by 2 bases and J by 0 bases, with 17 bases between them. Here the CDR3 reads CASSLPVGPLSSYNEQFF. In nucleotides, the CDR3 is TGTGCCAGCAGTTTACCGGTGGGACCGCTAAGCTCCTACAATGAGCAGTTCTTC.

The chain has TRBV19 and TRBJ2-5; TRBD2 matches 9 bases. Germline V lookup: CDR1 LNHDA, CDR2 SQIVND (reference sequence). This CDR3 spans 14 amino acids. J was trimmed by 5 bases and V by 3 bases; bases with no gene match: 4. Written as DNA, the CDR3 is TGTGCCAGTAGTATGGGCGGGGGGGCCGAGACCCAGTACTTC. Its translation is CASSMGGGAETQYF.

This chain links TRBV6-6 with TRBJ2-7; TRBD2 might be the D (6 bases). Trimming took off 6 bases at V and 7 bases at J, with 25 bases between the two ends. This CDR3 contains 16 residues. Looked up from germline, CDR1 is MNHNY and CDR2 is SVGAGI (reference sequence). For the CDR3, the DNA is TGTGCCAGCAGGGGACCTGGGACCTACGGAGGGGTTGAGCAGTACTTC. As protein: CASRGPGTYGGVEQYF.

The gene calls are TRBV2 and TRBJ1-3, with TRBD1 as a possible D gene (5 bases). The CDR3 is 13 residues long. CDR1 SNHLY and CDR2 FYNNEI come from the germline V gene. V lost 3 bases to trimming and J lost 5 bases, with 8 bases between them. The DNA of the CDR3 is TGTGCCAGCAGTGACCCGGACAGAAACACCATATATTTT. Translation: CASSDPDRNTIYF.

The genes are TRBV10-3 and TRBJ2-7; 12 bases align to TRBD1. CDR3 length: 15 amino acids. The germline gives CDR1 ENHRY, CDR2 SYGVKD. V shed 4 bases and J 4 bases; nucleotides not matched to a gene: 5. CDR3 amino acids: CAISAPGQGAYEQYF. The CDR3 nucleotides are TGTGCCATCAGTGCTCCGGGACAGGGGGCTTACGAGCAGTACTTC.

The V gene is TRBV3-1 (or the pseudogene TRBV3-2), the J gene TRBJ1-4; D not resolved. Trimming stripped 0 bases from V and 5 bases from J, with 10 bases between. Germline V gene data show CDR1 as LGHDT and CDR2 as YNNKEL (reference sequence). The CDR3 loop spans 15 amino acids. The CDR3 DNA reads as TGTGCCAGCAGCCAAGATCGGGCAGGAAATGAAAAACTGTTTTTT. Protein sequence: CASSQDRAGNEKLFF.

The gene calls are TRBV30 and TRBJ1-2; possible D gene TRBD1, 6 bases. Germline values: CDR1 GTSNPN, CDR2 SVGIG (reference sequence). This CDR3 is built from 16 residues. V lost 1 base, J lost 4 bases, and 19 bases lay in between. The chain's CDR3 is CAWSAPWQQGSYGYTF. CDR3 bases: TGTGCCTGGAGTGCCCCCTGGCAGCAGGGGAGCTATGGCTACACCTTC. Filled out from reference TRBV30 and TRBJ1-2, the complete variable domain reads SQTIHQWPATLVQPVGSPLSLECTVEGTSNPNLYWYRQAAGRGLQLLFYSVGIGQISSEVPQNLSASRPQDRQFILSSKKLLLSDSGFYLCAWSAPWQQGSYGYTFGSGTRLTVV.

The V and J genes are TRBV7-3 and TRBJ2-2, with D perhaps TRBD2 (7 bases). The V and J ends lost 4 bases and 1 base respectively, with 13 bases between them. CDR1 SGHTA and CDR2 FQGTGA come from the germline V gene. This CDR3 region has 16 residues. CDR3 DNA: TGTGCCAGCAGCTACGCCGGGGGGCGGAACACCGGGGAGCTGTTTTTT. It specifies CASSYAGGRNTGELFF.

This clone appeared once. This chain joins TRBV10-1 and TRBJ2-2; D is possibly TRBD1 (5 bases). The CDR3 runs to 15 residues. Germline V gene data show CDR1 as WNHNN and CDR2 as SYGVQD (reference sequence). V was pared by 5 bases and J by 4 bases, with 14 bases between. CDR3 nucleotides: TGCGCCAGCAGTTTTCAGGGTACGGGCACCGGGGAGCTGTTTTTT. Translated: CASSFQGTGTGELFF.